The present T cell receptor (beta chain) was sequenced within a study of early T cells in non-severe SARS-CoV-2 infection. Study results and caveats: Reliance on VDJdb matching favored anti-spike CD8 responses; private and CD4 specificities were missed.

This CDR3 is built from 15 residues. J gave up 2 bases and V 4 bases, and 2 bases lay outside the gene matches. The germline gives CDR1 SGHVS, CDR2 FQNEAQ. Individual cDNA molecules were tagged with unique molecular identifiers. TCRdb recomputed calls from the 5' RACE reads with MiXCR, one row per CDR3 protein. The data show roughly 83,000 distinct CDR3 sequences, 10% seen once. This clonotype came up a few times. The antigen remains unidentified. The clonotype originates from an adult who was a healthcare worker with PCR-confirmed SARS-CoV-2 infection or an uninfected control (not recorded which). Sequencing used whole blood, obtained at baseline. This sequence joins TRBV7-8 and TRBJ2-1; 10 bases are shared with TRBD2. CDR3 bases: TGTGCCAGCAGCTCAGCGGGAGGGACCTACAATGAGCAGTTCTTC. It is translated as CASSSAGGTYNEQFF.